A selection of T cell receptor beta chains follows, all from one sample in a study of cytomegalovirus exposure and HLA in healthy donors. Repertoires were generated with immunoSEQ multiplex PCR, while TCRdb's copy carries only in-frame clones and drops some. The sample has approximately 88,000 clones, over 60% seen once; the top ten hold 3% to 4.5%. Sequencing input: PBMCs. These receptors were collected from a man aged 25 to 40 in good health and CMV-seronegative. The CDR3 runs from the conserved cysteine through the conserved F or W. A D gene is named only where the DNA matches it firmly. Not every row has a clone size; where given, it reads once, few, many or a size class.

v_gene,abundance,d_gene,j_gene,CDR3aa,CDR3nt
TRBV5-1,NA,TRBD2,TRBJ2-1,CASSLDLAGYNEQFF,TGCGCCAGCAGCTTGGACCTAGCGGGGTATAATGAGCAGTTCTTC
TRBV19,NA,NA,TRBJ2-1,CASSIDYHNYNEQFF,TGTGCCAGTAGTATAGATTACCACAACTACAATGAGCAGTTCTTC
TRBV30,NA,TRBD1,TRBJ2-5,CAWSFGQGQETQYF,TGTGCCTGGAGTTTCGGACAGGGCCAAGAGACCCAGTACTTC
TRBV7-2,NA,TRBD2,TRBJ2-1,CASSFGTSGYNEQFF,TGTGCCAGCAGCTTTGGGACTAGCGGGTACAATGAGCAGTTCTTC
TRBV10-3,NA,TRBD1,TRBJ1-6,CAISPGQGDSPLHF,TGTGCCATCAGTCCGGGACAGGGTGATTCACCCCTCCACTTT
TRBV6-5,NA,NA,TRBJ2-7,CASSRDWSSYEQYF,TGTGCCAGCAGCCGGGACTGGTCCTCGTACGAGCAGTACTTC
TRBV15,NA,NA,TRBJ2-5,CATSTHREGTQYF,TGTGCCACCAGTACTCACAGGGAAGGGACCCAGTACTTC
TRBV6-5,few,NA,TRBJ1-3,CASSYSTTHGNTIYF,TGTGCCAGCAGTTACTCGACGACACACGGAAACACCATATATTTT
TRBV28,once,TRBD2,TRBJ2-3,CASGGPSGIHTQYF,TGTGCCAGCGGGGGCCCTAGCGGGATACATACGCAGTATTTT
TRBV6-1,NA,NA,TRBJ1-1,CATTSGMNTEAFF,TGTGCCACGACGAGCGGGATGAACACTGAAGCTTTCTTT
TRBV28,once,TRBD1,TRBJ1-1,CASSLGQGYTEAFF,TGTGCCAGCAGTTTAGGACAGGGTTACACTGAAGCTTTCTTT
TRBV25-1,NA,TRBD2,TRBJ2-1,CASRGREVHEQFF,TGTGCCAGCAGGGGGAGGGAGGTCCATGAGCAGTTCTTC
TRBV11-1,NA,NA,TRBJ2-7,CASSLLSRGSYEQYF,TGTGCCAGCAGCTTGCTCTCGCGGGGTTCCTACGAGCAGTACTTC
TRBV2,once,TRBD2,TRBJ2-2,CASESGLAGNWAGELFF,TGTGCCAGCGAATCTGGACTAGCGGGCAATTGGGCCGGGGAGCTGTTTTTT
TRBV5-5,NA,TRBD2,TRBJ2-7,CASNPGLGNYEQYF,TGTGCCAGCAATCCGGGACTAGGCAACTACGAGCAGTACTTC
TRBV25-1,NA,NA,TRBJ2-6,CASSDHRVSTGANVLTF,TGTGCCAGCAGTGACCACAGGGTATCGACCGGGGCCAACGTCCTGACTTTC
TRBV5-5,few,NA,TRBJ1-5,CASSLGVGAGDQPQHF,TGTGCCAGCAGCTTGGGCGTTGGGGCAGGGGATCAGCCCCAGCATTTT
TRBV18,NA,TRBD1,TRBJ1-3,CASSPLTGSLFSGNTIYF,TGTGCCAGCTCACCCCTGACAGGGTCTCTATTCTCTGGAAACACCATATATTTT
TRBV6-5,NA,NA,TRBJ1-2,CASSQRGRSGYTF,TGTGCCAGCAGCCAAAGGGGCCGGAGCGGCTACACCTTC
TRBV18,few,TRBD2,TRBJ2-2,CASSPTLAGEVGELFF,TGTGCCAGCTCACCAACTTTAGCGGGAGAGGTCGGGGAGCTGTTTTTT
TRBV6-6,few,TRBD1,TRBJ2-7,CASSRDRDSYEQYF,TGTGCCAGCAGTCGGGACAGGGACTCCTACGAGCAGTACTTC
TRBV28,NA,NA,TRBJ1-5,CASSSGGSNQPQHF,TGTGCCAGCAGTTCCGGAGGGAGCAATCAGCCCCAGCATTTT
TRBV7-6,few,TRBD2,TRBJ2-1,CASSLETSGGHNEQFF,TGTGCCAGCAGCTTAGAGACTAGCGGGGGGCACAATGAGCAGTTCTTC
TRBV27,NA,TRBD2,TRBJ2-1,CASSLIKAGGGHEQFF,TGTGCCAGCAGTTTAATCAAAGCGGGAGGGGGGCATGAGCAGTTCTTC
TRBV7-2,few,TRBD2,TRBJ2-3,CASSALAGFTDTQYF,TGTGCCAGCAGCGCTCTAGCGGGGTTCACAGATACGCAGTATTTT
TRBV7-8,NA,TRBD1,TRBJ1-1,CASSPRYGTGAEAFF,TGTGCCAGCAGCCCCCGGTACGGGACAGGGGCCGAAGCTTTCTTT
TRBV2,NA,TRBD1,TRBJ2-3,CASSGTADTQYF,TGTGCCAGCAGCGGGACAGCAGATACGCAGTATTTT
TRBV11-2,NA,TRBD2,TRBJ2-5,CASSYGTSGSGETQYF,TGTGCCAGCAGCTATGGGACTAGCGGGAGTGGCGAGACCCAGTACTTC
TRBV15,NA,NA,TRBJ2-5,CATSRGGQEETQYF,TGTGCCACCAGCAGAGGGGGGCAGGAAGAGACCCAGTACTTC
TRBV28,NA,TRBD2,TRBJ2-7,CASSFYSRGGEQYF,TGTGCCAGCAGCTTCTATTCTCGGGGGGGGGAGCAGTACTTC
TRBV5-1,NA,NA,TRBJ1-1,CASRGQGSNTEAFF,TGCGCCAGCAGGGGTCAGGGTTCGAACACTGAAGCTTTCTTT
TRBV6-1,NA,TRBD1,TRBJ1-1,CASSEYRDRVAFF,TGTGCCAGCAGTGAATACCGGGACAGGGTAGCTTTCTTT
TRBV14,NA,TRBD1,TRBJ2-7,CASSQVGQGISYEQYF,TGTGCCAGCAGCCAAGTCGGACAGGGGATCTCCTACGAGCAGTACTTC
TRBV28,NA,TRBD1,TRBJ1-4,CASSYPGTDYNEKLFF,TGTGCCAGCAGTTACCCTGGGACAGACTATAATGAAAAACTGTTTTTT
TRBV9,NA,NA,TRBJ2-7,CASSEKQGLNSYEQYF,TGTGCCAGCAGCGAAAAACAGGGCCTGAACTCCTACGAGCAGTACTTC
TRBV5-1,NA,NA,TRBJ2-7,CASSSPGRAVREQYF,TGCGCCAGCAGCTCCCCCGGCAGGGCGGTGCGGGAGCAGTACTTC
TRBV27,NA,NA,TRBJ2-7,CASSLSGAGYEQYF,TGTGCCAGCAGTTTATCGGGGGCCGGTTACGAGCAGTACTTC
TRBV4-1,NA,TRBD1,TRBJ2-3,CASSPYGQGADTDTQYF,TGCGCCAGCAGCCCCTACGGCCAGGGGGCCGACACAGATACGCAGTATTTT
TRBV7-2,NA,NA,TRBJ1-5,CANSFNNQPQHF,TGTGCCAACAGCTTTAACAATCAGCCCCAGCATTTT
TRBV18,NA,NA,TRBJ2-7,CASSDMQTYEQYF,TGTGCCAGCTCCGATATGCAGACCTACGAGCAGTACTTC